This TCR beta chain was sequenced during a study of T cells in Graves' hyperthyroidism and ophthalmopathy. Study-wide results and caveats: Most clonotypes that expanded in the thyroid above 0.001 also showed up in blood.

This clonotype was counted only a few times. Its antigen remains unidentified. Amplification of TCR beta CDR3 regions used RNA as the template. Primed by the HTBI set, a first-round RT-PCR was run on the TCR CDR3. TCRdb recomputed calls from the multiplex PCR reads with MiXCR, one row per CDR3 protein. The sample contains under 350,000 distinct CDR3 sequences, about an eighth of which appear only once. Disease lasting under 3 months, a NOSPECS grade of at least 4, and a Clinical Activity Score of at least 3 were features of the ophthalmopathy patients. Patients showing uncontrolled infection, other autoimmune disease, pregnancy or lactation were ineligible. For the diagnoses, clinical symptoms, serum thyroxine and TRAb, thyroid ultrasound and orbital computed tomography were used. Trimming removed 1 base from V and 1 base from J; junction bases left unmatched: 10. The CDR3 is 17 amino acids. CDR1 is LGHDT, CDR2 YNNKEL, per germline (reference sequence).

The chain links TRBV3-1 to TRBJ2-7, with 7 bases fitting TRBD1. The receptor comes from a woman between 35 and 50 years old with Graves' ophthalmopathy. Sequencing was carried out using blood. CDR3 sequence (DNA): TGTGCCAGCAGCCAAGTTCTCGGTCCGGGACAGTCCTACGAGCAGTACTTC. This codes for CASSQVLGPGQSYEQYF.